The rows below give T cell receptor beta chains drawn from one sample of a study of blood T cell repertoires in COVID-19. Profiling relied on immunoSEQ multiplex PCR, and the TCRdb table lists in-frame clones only, not all of them. The data show around 100,000 clones, 80% to 85% seen once. The sequenced material came from peripheral blood. All receptors come from a man between 60 and 75 years old with acute or convalescent COVID-19. Both conserved end residues are part of each CDR3. Fields, in order: CDR3 DNA, CDR3 protein, V gene, D gene, J gene, clone size. D genes are given only for firm matches. Clone size is not always given. Where it is, it says once, few, many or a class for expanded clones.

DNA: TGTGCCAGCAGCTTACGCGGACAGGGCGATGGCTACACCTTC
CDR3: CASSLRGQGDGYTF
V: TRBV5-4
D: TRBD1
J: TRBJ1-2
size: -

DNA: TGTGCCAGCAGCTCCACAGGGAGGGCTGAAGCTTTCTTT
CDR3: CASSSTGRAEAFF
V: TRBV7-3
D: -
J: TRBJ1-1
size: -

DNA: TGCGCCAGCAGGAAAACCGGGACTAGCGGTGAGACCCAGTACTTC
CDR3: CASRKTGTSGETQYF
V: TRBV10-2
D: TRBD2
J: TRBJ2-5
size: once

DNA: TGTGCCAGCAGCTTACCGACAGGGGATGCGGATACGCAGTATTTT
CDR3: CASSLPTGDADTQYF
V: TRBV7-9
D: TRBD1
J: TRBJ2-3
size: -

DNA: TGTGCCAGCAGTGAAACGTCACTCCCAGGGGAGACCCAGTACTTC
CDR3: CASSETSLPGETQYF
V: TRBV25-1
D: -
J: TRBJ2-5
size: -

DNA: TGTGCCAGCACGGGACAGGGTAGAGAGACCCAGTACTTC
CDR3: CASTGQGRETQYF
V: TRBV19
D: TRBD1
J: TRBJ2-5
size: -

DNA: TGTGCCAGCAGTAGACACAGAATTAACACTGAAGCTTTCTTT
CDR3: CASSRHRINTEAFF
V: TRBV6-5
D: -
J: TRBJ1-1
size: -

DNA: TGTGCCAGCTCACTCCCGCTCGGGGGGGGAAATGGCTACACCTTC
CDR3: CASSLPLGGGNGYTF
V: TRBV18
D: -
J: TRBJ1-2
size: many

DNA: TGTGCCTGGAGTCCGGCAGGGTCGTGGGGTCAGCCCCAGCATTTT
CDR3: CAWSPAGSWGQPQHF
V: TRBV30
D: -
J: TRBJ1-5
size: -

DNA: TGTGCCACCAGGGAGACTACAGAGACCCAGTACTTC
CDR3: CATRETTETQYF
V: TRBV28
D: -
J: TRBJ2-5
size: -

DNA: TGTGCCAGCAGTGAAGCTCGGGGGGGGAACACTGAAGCTTTCTTT
CDR3: CASSEARGGNTEAFF
V: TRBV2
D: -
J: TRBJ1-1
size: -

DNA: TGTGCCAGCAGCTTAGGTAGCGGGGTTCAAGAGACCCAGTACTTC
CDR3: CASSLGSGVQETQYF
V: TRBV7-3
D: TRBD2
J: TRBJ2-5
size: once

DNA: TGTGCCAGCAGCCCGTGGGGCGGGGGCTACGAGCAGTACTTC
CDR3: CASSPWGGGYEQYF
V: TRBV6-5
D: TRBD2
J: TRBJ2-7
size: -

DNA: TGTGCCAGCAGTTTTTCGACAGGCTCCGGCTACACCTTC
CDR3: CASSFSTGSGYTF
V: TRBV27
D: -
J: TRBJ1-2
size: few

DNA: TGTGCCAGCAGCGTAGGGCAGGGGAACACCGGGGAGCTGTTTTTT
CDR3: CASSVGQGNTGELFF
V: TRBV9
D: -
J: TRBJ2-2
size: -

DNA: TGTGCCAGCGCACAGGGTAGTTCCTACGAGCAGTACTTC
CDR3: CASAQGSSYEQYF
V: TRBV2
D: -
J: TRBJ2-7
size: -

DNA: TGTGACAATCACAGGGGCGATGAAGACATTCAGTACTTC
CDR3: CDNHRGDEDIQYF
V: TRBV6-5
D: TRBD1
J: TRBJ2-4
size: -

DNA: TGTGCCAGTAGTATAGATCCGGACAGGACTGAAGCTTTCTTT
CDR3: CASSIDPDRTEAFF
V: TRBV19
D: TRBD1
J: TRBJ1-1
size: -

DNA: TGTGCCAGTAGTTTCGGTCGGGGGAACACTGAAGCTTTCTTT
CDR3: CASSFGRGNTEAFF
V: TRBV19
D: -
J: TRBJ1-1
size: -

DNA: TGTGCCATCAGTCCGGGGGGCGATCAGCCCCAGCATTTT
CDR3: CAISPGGDQPQHF
V: TRBV10-3
D: -
J: TRBJ1-5
size: -

DNA: TGTGCCAGCAGCCAAGATGTGGGCGGGAACTATGGCTACACCTTC
CDR3: CASSQDVGGNYGYTF
V: TRBV3-1/TRBV3-2
D: -
J: TRBJ1-2
size: few

DNA: TGTGCCAGCAGCCCCGGACAGGGTAGAGAGCAGTTCTTC
CDR3: CASSPGQGREQFF
V: TRBV12-3/TRBV12-4
D: TRBD1
J: TRBJ2-1
size: -

DNA: TGTGCCAGCAGTTGGGGAGATAAATACGAGCAGTACTTC
CDR3: CASSWGDKYEQYF
V: TRBV6-2/TRBV6-3
D: -
J: TRBJ2-7
size: -

DNA: TGTGCCAGCAGATCGACTAGCGGGGTACCAGATACGCAGTATTTT
CDR3: CASRSTSGVPDTQYF
V: TRBV27
D: TRBD2
J: TRBJ2-3
size: once

DNA: TGTGCCAGTAGTCTGTCGAGGAGTTTGGGTCAGCCCCAGCATTTT
CDR3: CASSLSRSLGQPQHF
V: TRBV19
D: -
J: TRBJ1-5
size: -

DNA: TGTGCCAGCTCACCCCAGAAAGTGGAAGCTTTCTTT
CDR3: CASSPQKVEAFF
V: TRBV18
D: -
J: TRBJ1-1
size: -

DNA: TGTGCCAGCAGCACAAACTATGGCTACACCTTC
CDR3: CASSTNYGYTF
V: TRBV2
D: -
J: TRBJ1-2
size: -

DNA: TGTGCCAGCAGTTTGTGGAGCGAGCAGTACTTC
CDR3: CASSLWSEQYF
V: TRBV28
D: -
J: TRBJ2-7
size: -

DNA: TGTGCCTGGAGGGTCAGGCAAAGAAACACCGGGGAGCTGTTTTTT
CDR3: CAWRVRQRNTGELFF
V: TRBV30
D: -
J: TRBJ2-2
size: -

DNA: TGTGCCAGCAGCGAAGAGACAGGGACTGGAAACACCATATATTTT
CDR3: CASSEETGTGNTIYF
V: TRBV9
D: TRBD1
J: TRBJ1-3
size: few

DNA: TGTGCCAGCATCCCTAAGGGTTATGGGACAGGGCGTAATGAGCAGTTCTTC
CDR3: CASIPKGYGTGRNEQFF
V: TRBV7-9
D: TRBD1
J: TRBJ2-1
size: -

DNA: TGTGCCAGCAGCCCGGGACAGGGGGCGTTCGGAAACACCATATATTTT
CDR3: CASSPGQGAFGNTIYF
V: TRBV9
D: TRBD1
J: TRBJ1-3
size: few

DNA: TGCAGCGTTGAATTAGTGACTGGGGCCAACGTCCTGACTTTC
CDR3: CSVELVTGANVLTF
V: TRBV29-1
D: -
J: TRBJ2-6
size: -

DNA: TGTGCCACCAGTGGGGCCACTGAAGCTTTCTTT
CDR3: CATSGATEAFF
V: TRBV24-1
D: -
J: TRBJ1-1
size: -

DNA: TGTGCCAGCAGTTACAGCGCCGGGACAATTAACTATGGCTACACCTTC
CDR3: CASSYSAGTINYGYTF
V: TRBV6-5
D: -
J: TRBJ1-2
size: -

DNA: TGTGCCAGCAGCTCGACAGGGGGCTACGAGCAGTACTTC
CDR3: CASSSTGGYEQYF
V: TRBV11-3
D: TRBD1
J: TRBJ2-7
size: -

DNA: TGTGCCAGCAGCAGCCCGGGGACAGGGAACGGCTACACCTTC
CDR3: CASSSPGTGNGYTF
V: TRBV11-2
D: TRBD1
J: TRBJ1-2
size: -